Below are 29 T cell receptor beta chains sequenced from a single sample in a study of blood T cell repertoires in COVID-19 (dated by TCRdb to 2018 to 2021). Libraries were constructed by the immunoSEQ multiplex PCR assay. What TCRdb holds here is the immuneACCESS table cut down to in-frame rearrangements. Part of the clones is not present; checked against another copy, under half of the missing clones reflect an unresolved V gene, and the others are unexplained. Within this sample are roughly 210,000 clones, with 88% of them counted one time only. Less than 2% of the sample is in the top ten clones. The material sequenced was peripheral blood. The source of these receptors is a man in his sixties or seventies with acute or convalescent COVID-19.

The rearrangement joins TRBV11-3 to TRBJ2-6, with D possibly TRBD2 on 5 matching bases. The germline V gene encodes CDR1 SGHNT and CDR2 YENEEA. The V gene lost 5 bases and the J gene lost 6 bases, with 11 bases spanning the gap. The CDR3 covers 14 residues. The chain's CDR3 is CASSQRGMANVLTF. Written as DNA, the CDR3 is TGTGCCAGCAGCCAGAGAGGGATGGCCAACGTCCTGACTTTC.

V usage is TRBV2 and J usage is TRBJ2-7, with D possibly matching TRBD1 (5 bases). CDR3 length equals 13 residues. Trimming took 4 bases from V and 6 from J, leaving 13 bases between them. In germline, CDR1 is SNHLY, CDR2 FYNNEI. The CDR3 reads CASSARMGLEQYF. For the CDR3, the DNA is TGTGCCAGCAGTGCCCGGATGGGGCTCGAGCAGTACTTC.

V and J are TRBV28 and TRBJ2-7; TRBD2 agrees at 14 bases. The CDR3 covers 17 residues. V was pared by 8 bases and J by 4 bases, with 13 bases of the junction left unmatched. Germline loops: CDR1 MDHEN, CDR2 SYDVKM. The CDR3 DNA reads TGTGCCAGCGATGCAGGGACTAGCGGGAGACGGGGATACGAGCAGTACTTC. This encodes CASDAGTSGRRGYEQYF. Full variable domain (remainder filled in from reference TRBV28 and TRBJ2-7): DVKVTQSSRYLVKRTGEKVFLECVQDMDHENMFWYRQDPGLGLRLIYFSYDVKMKEKGDIPEGYSVSREKKERFSLILESASTNQTSMYLCASDAGTSGRRGYEQYFGPGTRLTVT.

Only one count was recorded for this clone. V is TRBV5-1 and J is TRBJ2-7; TRBD1 matches at 11 bases. V dropped 7 bases and J dropped 5; count of bases not matched to a gene: 5. This CDR3 is built from 13 residues. Germline CDR1 and CDR2: SGHRS and YFSETQ. CDR3 residues: CASGDRGNDEQYF. The CDR3 DNA reads as TGCGCCAGCGGGGACAGGGGGAATGACGAGCAGTACTTC.

V usage is TRBV10-3 and J usage is TRBJ1-5, with 7 bases identical to TRBD1. Germline V gene sequence: CDR1 ENHRY, CDR2 SYGVKD. There are 14 residues in the CDR3. Germline trimming cut 3 bases from V and 5 bases from J; bases unmatched to any gene: 4. The CDR3 region has the DNA TGTGCCATCAGTGATTGGCAGGGGGATCAGCCCCAGCATTTT. Its translation: CAISDWQGDQPQHF.

The V gene is TRBV29-1, the J gene TRBJ1-1, with a possible D match to TRBD1 (5 bases). The V and J ends lost 6 bases and 9 bases respectively, with 17 bases between them. Germline V lookup: CDR1 SQVTM, CDR2 ANQGSEA. The CDR3 sequence is 12 residues long. The chain's CDR3 is CSVSPEQVKAFF. Here the CDR3 DNA reads TGCAGCGTATCTCCCGAACAGGTGAAAGCTTTCTTT.

The chain recombines TRBV12-3 or TRBV12-4 with TRBJ2-7; D possibly corresponds to TRBD1 (6 bases). The CDR3 is 13 amino acids. The ends were cut back, 4 bases at V and 4 bases at J, with 11 bases in the middle. CDR3 region: CASSSQQGYEQYF. As DNA, the CDR3 is TGTGCCAGCAGTTCCCAACAGGGTTACGAGCAGTACTTC.

A few counts support this clone. Here the CDR3 DNA reads TGTGCCAGCAGCCTCTTAAGGGGGGAGACCCAGTACTTC. Encoded protein: CASSLLRGETQYF. The J gene is TRBJ2-5, the V gene TRBV3-1 (or the pseudogene TRBV3-2); the D gene is possibly TRBD1 (6 bases). There are 13 residues in the CDR3. V lost 4 bases, J lost 5 bases, and 11 bases lay in between. CDR1 is LGHDT, CDR2 YNNKEL, per germline (reference sequence).

The rearrangement links TRBV7-3 to TRBJ2-2; D not certain. The CDR3 has 17 residues. Germline V gene lookup returns CDR1 SGHTA and CDR2 FQGTGA. The ends were cut back, 2 bases at V and 1 base at J, with 14 bases in the middle. CDR3 loop: CASSLFFFGENTGELFF. The CDR3 DNA reads TGTGCCAGCAGCTTATTCTTCTTTGGAGAGAACACCGGGGAGCTGTTTTTT.

The V and J genes are TRBV13 and TRBJ2-3; 12 nucleotides line up with TRBD2. From germline, CDR1 is PRHDT and CDR2 FYEKMQ (reference sequence). This CDR3 is built from 16 residues. The V segment lost 5 bases and the J segment 1 base; nucleotides outside the gene matches: 4. As DNA, the CDR3 is TGTGCCAGCAGCCGGACTAGCGGGGCTCGCACAGATACGCAGTATTTT. Residues: CASSRTSGARTDTQYF.

As concerns this clone: The same CDR3 arises from other DNA sequences in this sample as well. The chain combines TRBV5-4 with TRBJ2-2, with TRBD2 matching 7 bases. J was trimmed by 3 bases and V by 2 bases; bases with no gene match: 1. This CDR3 spans 14 amino acids. Germline loops: CDR1 SGHNT, CDR2 YYREEE (reference sequence). Written as DNA, the CDR3 is TGTGCCAGCAGCTTTGGGGGGGACACCGGGGAGCTGTTTTTT. Translation gives CASSFGGDTGELFF.

The rearrangement links TRBV5-1 to TRBJ2-7; 10 nucleotides match TRBD1. Germline V gene data show CDR1 as SGHRS and CDR2 as YFSETQ. V lost 7 bases to trimming and J lost 0 bases; unmatched junction nucleotides: 4. The CDR3 spans 14 residues. CDR3 DNA sequence: TGCGCCAGCGGCCGGACAGGGGGCTCCTACGAGCAGTACTTC. Its protein product is CASGRTGGSYEQYF.

This chain links TRBV6-2 or TRBV6-3 with TRBJ2-7; 9 nucleotides match TRBD1. The trim removed 3 bases at V and 6 bases at J, leaving 9 bases unmatched. Germline-derived CDR1 and CDR2 are MNHEY and SVGEGT. The CDR3 is 15 residues long. The CDR3 DNA sequence: TGTGCCAGCAGTTATGGTGGGACAGGGAATCTCGAGCAGTACTTC. Translating gives CASSYGGTGNLEQYF.

The CDR3 reads CASSPIALGLAGGWRETQYF. As DNA, the CDR3 is TGTGCCAGCAGTCCCATTGCCCTCGGACTAGCGGGAGGGTGGCGGGAGACCCAGTACTTC. This sequence joins TRBV28 and TRBJ2-5; 15 bases map to TRBD2. The CDR3 spans 20 residues. Losses at the gene ends were 5 bases for V and 5 bases for J; bases not matched to a gene: 18. Germline assignment: CDR1 MDHEN and CDR2 SYDVKM.

The gene calls are TRBV20-1 and TRBJ1-5; tentatively, D is TRBD1 (5 bases). The V end lost 3 bases, the J end lost 6 bases, and 15 bases lay between the germline ends. The CDR3 totals 14 residues. Per the germline V gene, CDR1 is DFQATT and CDR2 is SNEGSKA (reference sequence). The chain's CDR3 is CSASQGEVSQPQHF. CDR3 in DNA: TGCAGTGCTAGTCAAGGGGAGGTCAGTCAGCCCCAGCATTTT.

V gene TRBV2 combines with J gene TRBJ1-2, with D unclear. Germline loops: CDR1 SNHLY, CDR2 FYNNEI. V dropped 1 base and J dropped 5 bases, with 8 bases sitting between them. The CDR3 totals 13 residues. CDR3 sequence (DNA): TGTGCCAGCAGTGAAGAGGCGGCGTATGGCTACACCTTC. Amino acids: CASSEEAAYGYTF. Full variable domain (outside the CDR3, taken from reference TRBV2 and TRBJ1-2): EPEVTQTPSHQVTQMGQEVILRCVPISNHLYFYWYRQILGQKVEFLVSFYNNEISEKSEIFDDQFSVERPDGSNFTLKIRSTKLEDSAMYFCASSEEAAYGYTFGSGTRLTVV.

J is TRBJ1-4 and V is TRBV9; tentatively, D is TRBD1 (6 bases). This CDR3 comprises 14 residues. Germline V lookup: CDR1 SGDLS, CDR2 YYNGEE. Trimming took 2 bases from V and 5 from J, leaving 10 bases between them. Here the CDR3 reads CASSVTGRNEKLFF. CDR3 bases: TGTGCCAGCAGCGTCACAGGGCGGAATGAAAAACTGTTTTTT. Supplemented by reference TRBV9 and TRBJ1-4, the full variable domain reads DSGVTQTPKHLITATGQRVTLRCSPRSGDLSVYWYQQSLDQGLQFLIQYYNGEERAKGNILERFSAQQFPDLHSELNLSSLELGDSALYFCASSVTGRNEKLFFGSGTQLSVL.

This chain connects TRBV6-5 to TRBJ1-2, with 7 positions matching TRBD1. Germline CDR1 reads MNHEY; CDR2 reads SVGAGI. V trimming: 7 bases; J trimming: 1 base; junction bases outside the gene matches: 9. The CDR3 is 15 amino acids. This chain's CDR3 is CASTYRTGVNYGYTF. The CDR3 nucleotides read TGTGCCAGCACCTACCGGACAGGAGTTAACTATGGCTACACCTTC.

The V and J genes are TRBV3-1 (or the pseudogene TRBV3-2) and TRBJ1-2, with a weak D call TRBD1 (6 bases). Germline V CDR1 and CDR2: LGHDT, YNNKEL (reference sequence). Trimming left V 4 bases short and J 6 bases short, with 18 bases between. The CDR3 has 15 residues. The CDR3 DNA reads TGTGCCAGCAGCCCCTTGGACAGCTCCATCCATGGCTACACCTTC. This translates into CASSPLDSSIHGYTF.

The chain has TRBV6-2 or TRBV6-3 and TRBJ2-5, with D possibly being TRBD2 (6 bases). The CDR3 totals 14 residues. Germline V CDR1 and CDR2: MNHEY, SVGEGT. V dropped 0 bases and J dropped 7 bases, with 12 bases sitting between them. The CDR3 region has the DNA TGTGCCAGCAGTTACTCTTGGGGCGGGACGACCCAGTACTTC. It yields the protein CASSYSWGGTTQYF.

The chain recombines TRBV7-9 with TRBJ2-7; the D gene is possibly TRBD1 (6 bases). The CDR3 is 14 amino acids. Looked up from germline, CDR1 is SEHNR and CDR2 is FQNEAQ (reference sequence). Trimming removed 6 bases from V and 9 bases from J, with 21 bases in between. CDR3 region: CASSFDSNRARQYF. The CDR3 nucleotides read TGTGCCAGCAGTTTCGACTCCAACAGGGCTCGGCAGTACTTC. Combining the CDR3 with reference TRBV7-9 and TRBJ2-7 gives the whole variable domain DTGVSQNPRHKITKRGQNVTFRCDPISEHNRLYWYRQTLGQGPEFLTYFQNEAQLEKSRLLSDRFSAERPKGSFSTLEIQRTEQGDSAMYLCASSFDSNRARQYFGPGTRLTVT.

A remark on this clone: Mismatch with germline at one junction end may stem from a read error. The sample contains more than one DNA sequence encoding this CDR3. This chain uses TRBV7-8 with TRBJ2-7; TRBD2 aligns across 8 bases. The CDR3 totals 15 residues. Germline loops: CDR1 SGHVS, CDR2 FQNEAQ. CDR3: CASSLGAGATYEQYF. The CDR3 DNA follows: TGTGCCAGCAGCTTAGGAGCGGGAGCTACCTACGAACAGTACTTC.

The CDR3 loop reads CASSGLAGSGELFF. CDR3 nucleotide sequence: TGCGCCAGCAGCGGACTAGCGGGGTCCGGGGAGCTGTTTTTT. The chain has TRBV5-1 and TRBJ2-2, with 12 bases aligning to TRBD2. From germline, CDR1 is SGHRS and CDR2 YFSETQ. V shed 4 bases, J shed 6 bases, and the junction held 1 base outside the gene matches. CDR3 size: 14 residues.

This chain joins TRBV4-1 and TRBJ2-3, with D tentatively TRBD2 (6 bases). The CDR3 contains 15 residues. Germline CDR1 reads MGHRA; CDR2 reads YSYEKL. Deletions cut 3 bases from V and 2 bases from J, with 12 bases between. CDR3 nucleotide sequence: TGCGCCAGCAGCCAGGTTAGCGGAATCACAGATACGCAGTATTTT. As protein: CASSQVSGITDTQYF.

The V and J genes are TRBV7-2 and TRBJ2-7; 9 bases are a match to TRBD2. With 5 bases clipped from V and 5 bases from J, the junction kept 7 bases outside the gene matches. The CDR3 extends over 14 amino acids. CDR1 is SGHTA and CDR2 is FQGNSA in the germline V gene. The CDR3 sequence: CASSPREGGNEQYF. The CDR3 DNA reads TGTGCCAGCAGCCCGCGGGAGGGCGGTAACGAGCAGTACTTC.

This sequence joins TRBV4-3 and TRBJ1-6; D gene ambiguous. CDR3 size: 15 residues. Germline V gives CDR1 LGHNA, CDR2 YSLEER. V was pared by 1 base and J by 1 base, with 5 bases between. CDR3 region: CASSQVVSYNSPLHF. DNA for the CDR3: TGCGCCAGCAGCCAAGTCGTTTCCTATAATTCACCCCTCCACTTT.

This chain uses TRBV2 with TRBJ1-1, with 7 nucleotides matching TRBD1. Per germline, CDR1 SNHLY and CDR2 FYNNEI. V dropped 3 bases and J dropped 4; count of bases not matched to a gene: 5. The CDR3 is made up of 14 amino acids. CDR3 DNA sequence: TGTGCCAGCAGTGATCGACAGGGTGGCACTGAAGCTTTCTTT. Translating it yields CASSDRQGGTEAFF.

The V gene is TRBV7-2, the J gene TRBJ2-7, with 12 bases identical to TRBD2. The CDR3 is made up of 15 amino acids. Germline V gene data show CDR1 as SGHTA and CDR2 as FQGNSA. The trim removed 4 bases at V and 4 bases at J, leaving 5 bases unmatched. The CDR3, as DNA: TGTGCCAGCAGCTCGACTAGCGGGAGTATGTACGAGCAGTACTTC. Translated, it gives CASSSTSGSMYEQYF.

This clone is medium-sized by share. The gene calls are TRBV3-1 (or the pseudogene TRBV3-2) and TRBJ2-1; D unclear. Looked up from germline, CDR1 is LGHDT and CDR2 is YNNKEL (reference sequence). This CDR3 has 16 amino acids. V lost 0 bases, J lost 4 bases, and 13 bases lay in between. The DNA of the CDR3 is TGTGCCAGCAGCCAAGATCTGGCGGAACCGTACAATGAGCAGTTCTTC. It translates to CASSQDLAEPYNEQFF.